This T cell receptor (beta chain) was sequenced for a study of shared clonotypes between healthy human individuals. Libraries were prepared by immunoSEQ multiplex PCR; TCRdb keeps only in-frame clonotypes and omits some of them. The sample consists of 800,000 to 950,000 clones, just over 95% of them appearing once. Only CD45RO-negative cells positively selected for CCR7 counted as naive CD8 cells, so terminally differentiated effector memory CD45RA+ cells were excluded. The clonotype originates from a man aged 25 to 40 in good health. Sequences were obtained from naive CD8+ T cells sorted from blood.

DNA of the CDR3: TGTGCCAGTAGCCGACTAGCGGGTATTTACGAGCAGTACTTC. Its translation: CASSRLAGIYEQYF. The V and J genes are TRBV19 and TRBJ2-7; 10 nucleotides line up with TRBD2. Losses at the gene ends were 6 bases for V and 4 bases for J; bases not matched to a gene: 6. CDR1 is LNHDA and CDR2 is SQIVND in the germline V gene (reference sequence). This CDR3 comprises 14 residues.